Shown below are 25 T cell receptor beta chains from a single sample sequenced in a study of regulatory T cells in long-lasting Graves disease. As for time point: persistent/refractory GD, antithyroid drugs over 5 years with positive TRAb. RNA extracted from PBMCs served as the sequencing template. Building of the TCR beta libraries involved iRepertoire HTBI primers and Arm-PCR of CDR3 regions. TCRdb re-called the multiplex PCR reads through MiXCR, storing one row per CDR3 protein. This repertoire shows over 450,000 distinct CDR3 sequences, around a fifth found once; its top ten account for over 6%. The sequences come from peripheral blood mononuclear cells (PBMCs), collected when the disease was refractory, from a patient treated with antithyroid drugs. The receptor set was obtained from a female donor with Graves disease.

The table lists this clonotype with a count of one. The chain's CDR3 is CASSQGTGAGANVLTF. The CDR3 DNA is TGTGCCAGCAGCCAAGGAACCGGGGCCGGGGCCAACGTCCTGACTTTC. This chain connects TRBV4-2 to TRBJ2-6; D assignment may be TRBD1 or TRBD2 (5 bases each). Germline CDR1 LGHNA, CDR2 YNFKEQ. With 1 base removed from V and 4 bases from J, the gap between germline ends came to 11 bases. The CDR3 has 16 amino acids.

This clonotype has at least ten counts. The chain couples TRBV6-1 to TRBJ1-1; unclear D gene. Germline lookup yields CDR1 MNHNS and CDR2 SASEGT. Trimming took 6 bases from V and 3 from J, leaving 11 bases between them. The CDR3 has 13 amino acids. In DNA, the CDR3 is TGTGCCAGCAGACGATCCGGGGACACTGAAGCTTTCTTT. Translated: CASRRSGDTEAFF.

Ten or more counts support this clonotype. The V gene is TRBV6-2 or TRBV6-3, the J gene TRBJ2-7; TRBD1 might be the D (6 bases). V shed 7 bases and J shed 2 bases, with 15 bases lying between them. Looked up from germline, CDR1 is MNHEY and CDR2 is SVGEGT. The CDR3 sequence is 14 residues long. CDR3 region: CASTGQGIAYEQYF. CDR3 coding DNA: TGTGCCAGCACGGGCCAGGGGATCGCCTACGAGCAGTACTTC.

This rearrangement joins TRBV29-1 to TRBJ1-2; tentatively, D is TRBD1 (6 bases). V gave up 5 bases and J gave up 0 bases, with 13 bases separating them. Per the germline V gene, CDR1 is SQVTM and CDR2 is ANQGSEA. The CDR3 spans 14 residues. DNA for the CDR3: TGCAGCGTTACAGGACAGTTAGCTAACTATGGCTACACCTTC. Translating gives CSVTGQLANYGYTF. The full variable domain, rest sourced from reference TRBV29-1 and TRBJ1-2, is SAVISQKPSRDICQRGTSLTIQCQVDSQVTMMFWYRQQPGQSLTLIATANQGSEATYESGFVIDKFPISRPNLTFSTLTVSNMSPEDSSIYLCSVTGQLANYGYTFGSGTRLTVV.

The chain has TRBV11-2 and TRBJ1-3; D is undetermined. There are 15 residues in the CDR3. In germline, CDR1 is SGHAT, CDR2 FQNNGV. V was cut by 1 base and J by 0 bases, with 7 bases left in between. In DNA, the CDR3 is TGTGCCAGCAGCTTAGCTCAGGCCTCTGGAAACACCATATATTTT. Its protein product is CASSLAQASGNTIYF. The full variable domain, rest sourced from reference TRBV11-2 and TRBJ1-3, is EAGVAQSPRYKIIEKRQSVAFWCNPISGHATLYWYQQILGQGPKLLIQFQNNGVVDDSQLPKDRFSAERLKGVDSTLKIQPAKLEDSAVYLCASSLAQASGNTIYFGEGSWLTVV.

The V and J genes are TRBV20-1 and TRBJ2-7; D perhaps matches TRBD2 (6 bases). The CDR3 is 14 amino acids. In germline, CDR1 is DFQATT, CDR2 SNEGSKA (reference sequence). V lost 3 bases to trimming and J lost 2 bases, with 14 bases between them. The CDR3 loop is CSASGLASPYEQYF. CDR3 DNA: TGCAGTGCTAGTGGTCTAGCGTCCCCCTACGAGCAGTACTTC.

This clonotype was recorded at least ten times. The CDR3 DNA is TGCAGTGCCCACCCCAGGGGACTAGCGGGAGCCTCCTCCTACGAGCAGTACTTC. Amino acid sequence: CSAHPRGLAGASSYEQYF. The genes are TRBV20-1 and TRBJ2-7; 14 positions match TRBD2. Germline lookup yields CDR1 DFQATT and CDR2 SNEGSKA (reference sequence). Trimming at V came to 6 bases and at J to 0 bases, leaving 13 bases not matched to a gene. The CDR3 is 18 residues long.

This clonotype was seen repeatedly, ten times or more. The chain is built from TRBV11-3 and TRBJ2-5, with TRBD2 identical over 9 bases. In germline, CDR1 is SGHNT, CDR2 YENEEA. V trimming: 5 bases; J trimming: 2 bases; junction bases outside the gene matches: 3. The CDR3 totals 14 residues. As DNA, the CDR3 is TGTGCCAGCAGCGTAGCGGGAGTTCAAGAGACCCAGTACTTC. As protein: CASSVAGVQETQYF.

This clonotype was observed a handful of times. The rearrangement uses TRBV6-2 or TRBV6-3 and TRBJ2-7, with D possibly TRBD1 on 6 matching bases. V lost 2 bases and J 1 base, leaving 15 bases between the germline ends. Germline assignment: CDR1 MNHEY and CDR2 SVGEGT. The CDR3 has 16 residues. CDR3 nucleotides: TGTGCCAGCAGTTACGGCTCCAGCAGGGGATCCTACGAGCAGTACTTC. Its translation is CASSYGSSRGSYEQYF.

The rearrangement uses TRBV7-9 and TRBJ2-6; 9 bases agree with TRBD2. From germline, CDR1 is SEHNR and CDR2 FQNEAQ (reference sequence). Trimming at V came to 5 bases and at J to 2 bases, leaving 10 bases not matched to a gene. CDR3 length: 18 residues. The CDR3 DNA is TGTGCCAGCAGCCCCGGTACTAGCGGGTCCCCTGGGGCCAACGTCCTGACTTTC. It specifies CASSPGTSGSPGANVLTF.

This clonotype turned up a few times. The chain carries TRBV20-1 and TRBJ2-7; 14 bases agree with TRBD2. CDR1 is DFQATT and CDR2 is SNEGSKA in the germline V gene (reference sequence). V gave up 1 base and J gave up 4 bases; unmatched junction bases: 12. CDR3 length equals 18 residues. The CDR3 region has the DNA TGCAGTGCTAGAGTGGTGGGACTAGCGGGAGAGCGAGGATACGAGCAGTACTTC. This encodes CSARVVGLAGERGYEQYF.

This clonotype was counted at least ten times. This chain connects TRBV10-3 to TRBJ1-2; 10 bases agree with TRBD1. Germline values: CDR1 ENHRY, CDR2 SYGVKD. V lost 5 bases to trimming and J lost 4 bases; unmatched junction nucleotides: 13. There are 17 residues in the CDR3. The CDR3 DNA reads TGTGCCATCAGTCCCGGGACAGGGGACGAACGGCTCTATGGCTACACCTTC. Translated: CAISPGTGDERLYGYTF.

The chain couples TRBV25-1 to TRBJ2-5, with D uncertain. CDR1 is MGHDK, CDR2 SYGVNS, per germline. The germline V and J ends were trimmed by 1 base and 4 bases, with 4 bases remaining between them. The CDR3 loop spans 12 amino acids. CDR3 protein: CASSESSETQYF. The CDR3 DNA is TGTGCCAGCAGTGAATCATCAGAGACCCAGTACTTC.

This rearrangement joins TRBV13 to TRBJ1-2, with TRBD1 as a possible D gene (6 bases). CDR1 is PRHDT, CDR2 FYEKMQ, per germline (reference sequence). The CDR3 runs to 15 residues. With 5 bases removed from V and 6 bases from J, the gap between germline ends came to 19 bases. CDR3 protein: CASSRRQDVTNGYTF. CDR3 nucleotides: TGTGCCAGCAGCCGCCGACAGGATGTCACTAATGGCTACACCTTC.

This clonotype was recorded at least ten times. The CDR3 spells CASRATGVGNTEAFF. In DNA, the CDR3 is TGTGCCAGCAGAGCAACAGGGGTGGGAAACACTGAAGCTTTCTTT. The rearrangement uses TRBV6-1 and TRBJ1-1; TRBD1 matches at 7 bases. The CDR3 spans 15 residues. CDR1 is MNHNS and CDR2 is SASEGT in the germline V gene. After removal of 6 bases from V and 2 bases from J, the junction contained 9 bases not matched to a gene.

The chain carries TRBV5-1 and TRBJ1-2; 10 bases are a match to TRBD1. The CDR3 runs 14 residues. V gave up 4 bases and J gave up 7 bases; unmatched junction bases: 7. Germline V gene data show CDR1 as SGHRS and CDR2 as YFSETQ. The DNA of the CDR3 is TGCGCCAGCAGCACCGGACAGGGGGAGGTTGGCTACACCTTC. Amino acids: CASSTGQGEVGYTF.

This clonotype was detected a few times. V is TRBV19 and J is TRBJ2-7; 10 bases align to TRBD1. The CDR3 runs 15 residues. Trimming removed 6 bases from V and 2 bases from J; junction bases left unmatched: 7. Germline V gives CDR1 LNHDA, CDR2 SQIVND (reference sequence). The DNA for the CDR3 is TGTGCCAGTAGCCCGGGACAGGGGTTGGCCTACGAGCAGTACTTC. Its protein product is CASSPGQGLAYEQYF.

The sample holds many counts of this clonotype. This chain uses TRBV12-3 or TRBV12-4 with TRBJ1-1; 9 nucleotides line up with TRBD1. The CDR3 runs to 13 residues. The V gene end was trimmed by 6 bases and the J gene end by 10 bases; junction bases not matched to a gene: 9. The CDR3 DNA follows: TGTGCCAGCAGCCGAAGAGGGGGACAGGGAGCTTTCTTT. This translates into CASSRRGGQGAFF.

This clonotype came up once. This may be a read error: a much more frequent sequence differs by one nucleotide. This CDR3 is missing its conserved last phenylalanine or tryptophan, likely due to a read error. V gene TRBV11-2 combines with J gene TRBJ2-5, with D unresolved. V lost 0 bases, J lost 7 bases, and 9 bases lay in between. This CDR3 is 13 amino acids long. The germline V gene has CDR1 SGHAT and CDR2 FQNNGV. CDR3 loop: CASSLDSSGTQYS. In DNA, the CDR3 is TGTGCCAGCAGCTTAGACTCTTCCGGGACCCAGTACTCC.

The V gene is TRBV6-5, the J gene TRBJ1-5; D remains unclear. Germline-derived CDR1 and CDR2 are MNHEY and SVGAGI. The V and J ends lost 4 bases and 9 bases respectively, with 10 bases between them. The CDR3 is made up of 12 amino acids. The chain's CDR3 is CASSSPGRPQHF. Written as DNA, the CDR3 is TGTGCCAGCAGTTCCCCAGGTCGGCCCCAGCATTTT.

The gene calls are TRBV10-2 and TRBJ2-2; 13 bases map to TRBD2. The V gene's germline CDR1 is WSHSY and CDR2 SAAADI. This CDR3 is built from 15 residues. V was clipped by 6 bases and J by 4 bases; unmatched bases: 2. CDR3 residues: CASRGLAGVTGELFF. CDR3 sequence (DNA): TGCGCCAGCAGAGGACTAGCGGGAGTCACCGGGGAGCTGTTTTTT.

This chain uses TRBV27 with TRBJ1-3; D gene unclear. The CDR3 contains 16 residues. CDR1 is MNHEY, CDR2 SMNVEV, per germline (reference sequence). V gave up 6 bases and J gave up 0 bases, with 15 bases separating them. Here the CDR3 reads CASSPEGGFSGNTIYF. CDR3 in DNA: TGTGCCAGCAGCCCCGAGGGCGGCTTCTCTGGAAACACCATATATTTT.

In this sample, this clonotype turned up a few times. The gene calls are TRBV7-9 and TRBJ1-2; no clear D. The CDR3 loop spans 14 amino acids. V dropped 1 base and J dropped 4 bases, with 10 bases sitting between them. Germline CDR1 is SEHNR and CDR2 is FQNEAQ (reference sequence). CDR3 loop: CASSLENGGYGYTF. CDR3 DNA sequence: TGTGCCAGCAGCTTAGAGAATGGCGGCTATGGCTACACCTTC.

There are many counts of this clonotype. The rearrangement uses TRBV12-3 or TRBV12-4 and TRBJ2-7, with D maybe TRBD1 (6 bases). The CDR3 loop spans 13 amino acids. V lost 4 bases and J 6 bases, leaving 13 bases between the germline ends. Here the CDR3 reads CASSSDRNGEQYF. The CDR3 coding sequence is TGTGCCAGCAGTTCAGACAGGAACGGCGAGCAGTACTTC.

This clonotype was seen at least ten times. The chain joins TRBV28 to TRBJ2-7; no definite D call. Looked up from germline, CDR1 is MDHEN and CDR2 is SYDVKM. The CDR3 is 14 amino acids. Trimming cost V 7 bases and J 9 bases, with 22 bases left between them. CDR3 coding DNA: TGTGCCAGCATCCCTCAGTCCCACCTCTCGGGGCAGTACTTC. The encoded protein is CASIPQSHLSGQYF.